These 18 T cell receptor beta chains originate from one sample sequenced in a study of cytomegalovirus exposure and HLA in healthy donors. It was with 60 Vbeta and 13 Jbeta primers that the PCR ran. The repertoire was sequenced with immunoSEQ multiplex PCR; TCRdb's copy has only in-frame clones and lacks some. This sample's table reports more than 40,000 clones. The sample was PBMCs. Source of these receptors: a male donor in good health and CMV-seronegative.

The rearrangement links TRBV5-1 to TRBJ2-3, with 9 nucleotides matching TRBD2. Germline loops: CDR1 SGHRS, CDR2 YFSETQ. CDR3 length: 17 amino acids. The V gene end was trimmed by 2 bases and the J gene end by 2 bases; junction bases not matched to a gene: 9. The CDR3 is CASSFDSGGLVTDTQYF. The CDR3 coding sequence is TGCGCCAGCAGCTTCGATAGCGGGGGCCTCGTCACAGATACGCAGTATTTT.

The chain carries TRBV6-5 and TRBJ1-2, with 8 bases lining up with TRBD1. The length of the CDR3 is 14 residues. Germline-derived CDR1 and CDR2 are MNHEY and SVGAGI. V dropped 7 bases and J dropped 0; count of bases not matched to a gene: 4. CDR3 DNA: TGTGCCAGCACCGCACAGGGGGCTAACTATGGCTACACCTTC. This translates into CASTAQGANYGYTF.

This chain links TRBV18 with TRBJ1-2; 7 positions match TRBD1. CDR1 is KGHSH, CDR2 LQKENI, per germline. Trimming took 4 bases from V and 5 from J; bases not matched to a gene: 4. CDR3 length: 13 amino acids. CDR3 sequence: CASSRGTEYGYTF. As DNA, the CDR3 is TGTGCCAGCTCACGCGGGACAGAGTATGGCTACACCTTC.

The CDR3 region has the DNA TGTGCCAGCAGTGACCTCGGGACATTTTACAATGAGCAGTTCTTC. The encoded protein is CASSDLGTFYNEQFF. The chain couples TRBV6-1 to TRBJ2-1, with D perhaps matching TRBD1 (6 bases). Trimming cost V 3 bases and J 4 bases, with 13 bases left between them. This CDR3 has 15 residues. The germline V gene has CDR1 MNHNS and CDR2 SASEGT.

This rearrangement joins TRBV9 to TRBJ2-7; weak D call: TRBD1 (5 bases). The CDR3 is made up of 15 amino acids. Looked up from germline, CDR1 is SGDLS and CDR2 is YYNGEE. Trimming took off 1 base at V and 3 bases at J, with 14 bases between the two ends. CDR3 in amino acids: CASSVQAGRGYEQYF. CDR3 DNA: TGTGCCAGCAGCGTACAGGCAGGGCGAGGCTACGAGCAGTACTTC.

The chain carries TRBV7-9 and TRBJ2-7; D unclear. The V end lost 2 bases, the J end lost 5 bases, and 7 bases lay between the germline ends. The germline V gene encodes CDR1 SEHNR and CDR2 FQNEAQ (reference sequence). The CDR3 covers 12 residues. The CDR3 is CASSLRVDEQYF. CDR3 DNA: TGTGCCAGCAGCTTACGAGTTGACGAGCAGTACTTC.

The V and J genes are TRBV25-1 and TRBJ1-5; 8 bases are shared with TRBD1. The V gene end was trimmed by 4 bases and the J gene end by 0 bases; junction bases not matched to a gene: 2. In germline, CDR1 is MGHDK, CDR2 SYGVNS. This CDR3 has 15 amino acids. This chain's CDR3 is CASSGQGYSNQPQHF. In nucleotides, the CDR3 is TGTGCCAGCAGTGGACAGGGGTATAGCAATCAGCCCCAGCATTTT.

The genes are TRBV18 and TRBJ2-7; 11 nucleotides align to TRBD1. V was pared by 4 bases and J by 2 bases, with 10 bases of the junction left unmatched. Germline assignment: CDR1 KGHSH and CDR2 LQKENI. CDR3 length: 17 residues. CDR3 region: CASSRSRDRGSTYEQYF. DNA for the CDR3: TGTGCCAGCTCACGCTCGAGGGACAGGGGGTCCACCTACGAGCAGTACTTC.

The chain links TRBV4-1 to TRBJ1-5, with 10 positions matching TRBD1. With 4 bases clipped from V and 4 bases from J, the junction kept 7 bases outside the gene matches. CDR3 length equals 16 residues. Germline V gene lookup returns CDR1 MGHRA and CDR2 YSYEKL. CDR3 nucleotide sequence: TGCGCCAGCAGCCCAGGACAGGGGGATCGGAATCAGCCCCAGCATTTT. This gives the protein CASSPGQGDRNQPQHF.

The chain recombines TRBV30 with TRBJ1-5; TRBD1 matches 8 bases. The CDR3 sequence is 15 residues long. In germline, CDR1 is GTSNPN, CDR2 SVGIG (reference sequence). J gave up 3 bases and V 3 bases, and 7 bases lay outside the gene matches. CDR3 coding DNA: TGTGCCTGGAGGGACCGGACAGGGTTCAATCAGCCCCAGCATTTT. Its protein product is CAWRDRTGFNQPQHF.

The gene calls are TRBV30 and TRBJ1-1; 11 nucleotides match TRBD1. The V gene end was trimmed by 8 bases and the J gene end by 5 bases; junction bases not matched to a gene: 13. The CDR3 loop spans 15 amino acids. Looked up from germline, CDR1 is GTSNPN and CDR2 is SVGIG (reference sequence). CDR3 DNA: TGTGCCGGGACCTCGGGACAGGGGGGAATAACTGAAGCTTTCTTT. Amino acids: CAGTSGQGGITEAFF.

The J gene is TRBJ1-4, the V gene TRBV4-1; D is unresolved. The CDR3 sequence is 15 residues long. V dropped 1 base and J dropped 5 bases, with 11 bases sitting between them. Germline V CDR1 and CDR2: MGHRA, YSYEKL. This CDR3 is CASSQGGNGNEKLFF. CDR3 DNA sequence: TGCGCCAGCAGCCAAGGAGGGAACGGGAATGAAAAACTGTTTTTT.

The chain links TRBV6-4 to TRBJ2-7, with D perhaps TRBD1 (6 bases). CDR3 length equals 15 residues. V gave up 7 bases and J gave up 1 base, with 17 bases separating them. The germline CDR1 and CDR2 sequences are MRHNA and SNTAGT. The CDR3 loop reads CASTDRWGKSYEQYF. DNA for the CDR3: TGTGCCAGCACCGACAGGTGGGGAAAATCCTACGAGCAGTACTTC.

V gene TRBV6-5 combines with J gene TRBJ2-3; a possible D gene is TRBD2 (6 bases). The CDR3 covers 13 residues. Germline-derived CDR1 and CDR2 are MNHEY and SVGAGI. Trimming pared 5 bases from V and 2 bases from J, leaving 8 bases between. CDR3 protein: CASSRRDTDTQYF. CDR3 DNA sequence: TGTGCCAGCAGTCGGCGGGACACAGATACGCAGTATTTT.

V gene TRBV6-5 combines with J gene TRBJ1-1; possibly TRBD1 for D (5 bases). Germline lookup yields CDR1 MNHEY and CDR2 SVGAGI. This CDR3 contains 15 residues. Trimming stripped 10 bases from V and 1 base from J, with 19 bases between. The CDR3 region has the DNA TGTGCCATCGGGCCGCAGGGATTGGCGAACACTGAAGCTTTCTTT. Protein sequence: CAIGPQGLANTEAFF.

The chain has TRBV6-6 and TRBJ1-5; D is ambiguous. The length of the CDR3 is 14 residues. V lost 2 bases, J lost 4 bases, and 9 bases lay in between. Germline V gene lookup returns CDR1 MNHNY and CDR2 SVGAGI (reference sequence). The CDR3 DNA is TGTGCCAGCAGTTACGAGTATCGGAATCAGCCCCAGCATTTT. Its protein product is CASSYEYRNQPQHF.

The CDR3 loop reads CASSLAGQGFQPQHF. In DNA, the CDR3 is TGTGCCAGCAGCTTAGCGGGACAGGGTTTCCAGCCCCAGCATTTT. V and J are TRBV7-2 and TRBJ1-5, with TRBD1 matching 9 bases. CDR1 is SGHTA, CDR2 FQGNSA, per germline. The J segment lost 7 bases and the V segment lost 0 bases, leaving 4 bases of the junction unmatched. The CDR3 contains 15 residues. Supplemented by reference TRBV7-2 and TRBJ1-5, the full variable domain reads GAGVSQSPSNKVTEKGKDVELRCDPISGHTALYWYRQSLGQGLEFLIYFQGNSAPDKSGLPSDRFSAERTGGSVSTLTIQRTQQEDSAVYLCASSLAGQGFQPQHFGDGTRLSIL.

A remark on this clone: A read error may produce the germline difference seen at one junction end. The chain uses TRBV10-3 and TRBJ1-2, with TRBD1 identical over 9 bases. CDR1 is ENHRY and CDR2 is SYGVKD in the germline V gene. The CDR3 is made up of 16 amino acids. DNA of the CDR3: TGTGCGATCAGAGGGGACAGGGTGTCGGATAACTATGGCTACACCTTC. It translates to CAIRGDRVSDNYGYTF.